The 2 T cell receptor beta chains presented below share a single source sample, sequenced in a study of T cells expressing NK-cell markers. TCRdb re-called the 5' RACE reads and shows each CDR3 protein once, DNA omitted. In all, the sample yields roughly 280,000 distinct CDR3 sequences. Sequencing used blood T cells: a sorted CD56 or NKG2C T cell subset, CD4+ or CD8+ T cells, or bulk PBMC T cells (not recorded which). All receptors come from a man aged 18 to 30 in good health.

This CDR3 reads CASSSTPNPGANQETQYF. The rearrangement links TRBV6-5 to TRBJ2-5; TCRdb proposes TRBD1, but this gene call is untestable without DNA. Germline lookup yields CDR1 MNHEY and CDR2 SVGAGI. The CDR3 has 18 residues.

The chain joins TRBV4-3 to TRBJ1-3; TCRdb's D gene call, TRBD1, goes unchecked for lack of DNA. The CDR3 spans 16 residues. Germline V gives CDR1 LGHNA, CDR2 YSLEER. CDR3 amino acids: CASSQTTGSAGNTIYF.